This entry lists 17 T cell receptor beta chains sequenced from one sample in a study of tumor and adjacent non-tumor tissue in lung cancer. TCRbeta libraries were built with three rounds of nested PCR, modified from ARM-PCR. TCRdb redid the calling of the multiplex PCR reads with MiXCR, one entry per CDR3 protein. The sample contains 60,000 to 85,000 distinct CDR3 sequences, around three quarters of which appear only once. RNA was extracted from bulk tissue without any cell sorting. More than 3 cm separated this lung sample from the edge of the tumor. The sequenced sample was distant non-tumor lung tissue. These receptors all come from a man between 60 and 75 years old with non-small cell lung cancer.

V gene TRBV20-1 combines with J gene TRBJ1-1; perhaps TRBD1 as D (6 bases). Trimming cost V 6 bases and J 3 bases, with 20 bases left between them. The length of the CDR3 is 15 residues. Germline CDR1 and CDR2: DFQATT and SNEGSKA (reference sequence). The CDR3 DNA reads TGCAGTGCCTCCTTGAGGGGGTCTCTGGACACTGAAGCTTTCTTT. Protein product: CSASLRGSLDTEAFF.

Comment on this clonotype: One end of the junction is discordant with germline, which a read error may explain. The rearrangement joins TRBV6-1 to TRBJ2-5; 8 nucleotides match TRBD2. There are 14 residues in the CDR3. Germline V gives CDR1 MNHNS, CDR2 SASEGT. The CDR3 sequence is CASSLGTSRETQNF. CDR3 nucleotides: TGTGCTAGCAGCCTCGGGACTAGTAGAGAGACCCAGAACTTC.

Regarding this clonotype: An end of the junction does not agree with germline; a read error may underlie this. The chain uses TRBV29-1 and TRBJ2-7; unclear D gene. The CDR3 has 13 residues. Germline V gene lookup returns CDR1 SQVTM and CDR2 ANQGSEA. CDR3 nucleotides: TGCAGTGTTGTTCGAGGTGACTCCTGCGAGCAGTATTTC. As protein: CSVVRGDSCEQYF.

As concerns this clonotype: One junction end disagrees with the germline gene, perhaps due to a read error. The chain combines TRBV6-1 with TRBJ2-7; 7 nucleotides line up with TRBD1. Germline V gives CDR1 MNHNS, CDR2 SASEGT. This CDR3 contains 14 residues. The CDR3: CANSEGTVAYEQYF. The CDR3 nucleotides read TGTGCCAACAGTGAGGGGACAGTAGCCTACGAGCAGTACTTC.

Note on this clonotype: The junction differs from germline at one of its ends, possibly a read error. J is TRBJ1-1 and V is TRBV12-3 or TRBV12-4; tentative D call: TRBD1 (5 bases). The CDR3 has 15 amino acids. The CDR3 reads CANSLIWQGSTEAFF. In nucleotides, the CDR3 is TGTGCCAACAGTTTAATCTGGCAGGGTAGCACTGAAGCTTTCTTT.

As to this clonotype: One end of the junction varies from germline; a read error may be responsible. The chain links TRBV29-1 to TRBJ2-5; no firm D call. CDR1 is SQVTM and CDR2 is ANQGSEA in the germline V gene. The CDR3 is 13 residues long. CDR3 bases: TGCTGCGTGGCCGATTCCTCCCAAGAGACCCAATACTTC. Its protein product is CCVADSSQETQYF. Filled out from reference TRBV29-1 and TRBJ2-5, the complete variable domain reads SAVISQKPSRDICQRGTSLTIQCQVDSQVTMMFWYRQQPGQSLTLIATANQGSEATYESGFVIDKFPISRPNLTFSTLTVSNMSPEDSSIYLCCVADSSQETQYFGPGTRLLVL.

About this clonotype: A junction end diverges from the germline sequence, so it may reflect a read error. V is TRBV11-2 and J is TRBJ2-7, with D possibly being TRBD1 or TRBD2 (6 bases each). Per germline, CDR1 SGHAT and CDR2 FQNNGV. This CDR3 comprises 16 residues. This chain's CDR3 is CANSLADRLRAYEQYF. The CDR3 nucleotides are TGTGCCAACAGCTTAGCGGACAGACTCCGGGCCTACGAGCAGTACTTT. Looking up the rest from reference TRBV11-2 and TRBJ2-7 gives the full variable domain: EAGVAQSPRYKIIEKRQSVAFWCNPISGHATLYWYQQILGQGPKLLIQFQNNGVVDDSQLPKDRFSAERLKGVDSTLKIQPAKLEDSAVYLCANSLADRLRAYEQYFGPGTRLTVT.

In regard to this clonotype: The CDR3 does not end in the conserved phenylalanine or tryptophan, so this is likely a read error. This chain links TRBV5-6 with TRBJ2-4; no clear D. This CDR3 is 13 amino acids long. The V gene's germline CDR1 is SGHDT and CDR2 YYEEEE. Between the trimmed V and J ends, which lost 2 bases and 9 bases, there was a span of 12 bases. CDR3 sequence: CASSFRDVGIQYL. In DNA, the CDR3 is TGTGCCAGCAGCTTCCGAGACGTCGGCATTCAGTACCTC.

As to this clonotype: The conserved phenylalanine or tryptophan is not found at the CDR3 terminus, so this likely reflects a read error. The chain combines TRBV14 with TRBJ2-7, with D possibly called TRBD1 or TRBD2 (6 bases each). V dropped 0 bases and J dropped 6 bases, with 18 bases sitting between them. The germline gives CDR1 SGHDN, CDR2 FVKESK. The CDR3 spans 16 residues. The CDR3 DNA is TGTGCCAGCAGCCAAGATACGGGGGCTTCGCGGATCGAGCAGTACCTC. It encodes CASSQDTGASRIEQYL.

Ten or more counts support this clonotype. CDR3 region: CASSTTEYNEQFF. Written as DNA, the CDR3 is TGTGCCAGCAGCACGACAGAGTACAATGAGCAGTTCTTC. The J gene is TRBJ2-1, the V gene TRBV6-1; weak D call: TRBD1 (5 bases). V was clipped by 6 bases and J by 4 bases, with 10 bases between them. The V gene's germline CDR1 is MNHNS and CDR2 SASEGT. The CDR3 covers 13 residues.

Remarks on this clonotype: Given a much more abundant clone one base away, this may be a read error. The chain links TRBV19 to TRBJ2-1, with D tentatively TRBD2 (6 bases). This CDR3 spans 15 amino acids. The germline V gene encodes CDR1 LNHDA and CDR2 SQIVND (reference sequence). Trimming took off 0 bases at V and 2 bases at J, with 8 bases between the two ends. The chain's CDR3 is CASSIDGGTYNEQFF. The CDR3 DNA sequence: TGTGCCAGTAGTATAGACGGGGGAACCTACAATGAGCAGTTCTTC. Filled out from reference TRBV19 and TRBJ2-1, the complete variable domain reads DGGITQSPKYLFRKEGQNVTLSCEQNLNHDAMYWYRQDPGQGLRLIYYSQIVNDFQKGDIAEGYSVSREKKESFPLTVTSAQKNPTAFYLCASSIDGGTYNEQFFGPGTRLTVL.

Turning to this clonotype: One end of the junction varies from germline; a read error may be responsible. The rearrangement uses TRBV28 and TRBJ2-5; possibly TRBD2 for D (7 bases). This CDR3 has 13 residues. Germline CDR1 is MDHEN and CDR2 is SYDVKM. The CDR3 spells CASTSGGVDTQYF. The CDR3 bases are TGTGCTAGCACCTCGGGGGGCGTAGATACCCAGTACTTC.

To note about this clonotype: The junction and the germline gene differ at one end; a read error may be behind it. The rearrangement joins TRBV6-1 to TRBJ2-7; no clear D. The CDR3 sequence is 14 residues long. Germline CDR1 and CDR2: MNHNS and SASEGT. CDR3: CASGETLDLYEQYF. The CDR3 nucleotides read TGTGCCAGCGGTGAAACCCTGGACCTCTACGAGCAGTATTTC.

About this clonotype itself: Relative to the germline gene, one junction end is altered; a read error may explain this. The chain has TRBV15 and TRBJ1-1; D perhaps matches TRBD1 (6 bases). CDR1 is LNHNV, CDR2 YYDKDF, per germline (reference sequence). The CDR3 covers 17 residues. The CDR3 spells CAASPRRTEATNTEAFF. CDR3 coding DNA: TGTGCCGCCAGCCCGCGGCGGACAGAGGCCACGAACACTGAAGCTTTCTTT. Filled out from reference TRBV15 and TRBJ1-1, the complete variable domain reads DAMVIQNPRYQVTQFGKPVTLSCSQTLNHNVMYWYQQKSSQAPKLLFHYYDKDFNNEADTPDNFQSRRPNTSFCFLDIRSPGLGDTAMYLCAASPRRTEATNTEAFFGQGTRLTVV.

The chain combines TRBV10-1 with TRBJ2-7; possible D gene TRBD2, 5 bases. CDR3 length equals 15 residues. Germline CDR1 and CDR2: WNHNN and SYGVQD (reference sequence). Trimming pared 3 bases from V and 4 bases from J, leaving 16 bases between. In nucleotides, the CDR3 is TGCGCCAGCAGTGAAGGGAGCAGCGAAGAATACGAGCAGTACTTC. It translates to CASSEGSSEEYEQYF.

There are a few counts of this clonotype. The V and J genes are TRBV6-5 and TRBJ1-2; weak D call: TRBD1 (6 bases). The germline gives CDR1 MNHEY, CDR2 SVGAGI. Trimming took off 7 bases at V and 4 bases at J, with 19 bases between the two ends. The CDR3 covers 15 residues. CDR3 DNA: TGTGCCAGCAATTCCCAAGCAGGGGTTGCCTATGGCTACACCTTC. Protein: CASNSQAGVAYGYTF.

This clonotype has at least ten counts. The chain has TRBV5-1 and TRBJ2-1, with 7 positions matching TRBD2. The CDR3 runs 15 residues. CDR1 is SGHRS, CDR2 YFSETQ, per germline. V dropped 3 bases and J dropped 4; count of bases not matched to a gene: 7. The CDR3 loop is CASSSEQAGYNEQFF. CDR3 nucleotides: TGCGCCAGCAGCTCAGAACAAGCGGGGTACAATGAGCAGTTCTTC.